The present entry profiles one T cell receptor (beta chain) with its context. Its matching antigen is unknown. The record originates from a study of cytomegalovirus exposure and HLA in healthy donors. Study-wide results and limits: Researchers reported in a later analysis that a missense DCLRE1C variant was tied to TCR beta V- and J-gene trimming. Per a later analysis, HLA-associated TCR beta chains showed more clonal expansion than other, equally common TCR beta chains.

The PCR made use of 60 Vbeta and 13 Jbeta primers. Clones were read by immunoSEQ multiplex PCR, and TCRdb kept only the in-frame ones, dropping some. The repertoire holds some 130,000 clones, roughly 75% seen once, with 4% to 5.5% in the top ten. CDR1 and CDR2 (germline): SGDLS, YYNGEE. V was shortened by 0 bases and J by 6 bases, with 14 bases between the two germline ends. This CDR3 is built from 15 residues. V usage is TRBV9 and J usage is TRBJ2-3; perhaps TRBD2 as D (5 bases). Sequenced sample: PBMCs. This clonotype was sampled from a man aged 25 to 40 in good health. CDR3 sequence (DNA): TGTGCCAGCAGCGTAGTAGGTGCGGGCCGGGATACGCAGTATTTT. It encodes CASSVVGAGRDTQYF.